A single sample gave rise to the 28 T cell receptor beta chains below, sequenced in a study of blood T cell repertoires in COVID-19. Using immunoSEQ multiplex PCR, the repertoire was profiled, and TCRdb retains in-frame clones only, with some absent. Of fewer than 70,000 clones in the sample, under 80% were seen once. Sequenced material: peripheral blood. These receptors were obtained from a human donor in a cohort sampled during active COVID-19.

The chain has TRBV29-1 and TRBJ1-3; a possible D gene is TRBD1 (6 bases). The CDR3 runs 15 residues. V gave up 3 bases and J gave up 1 base, with 13 bases separating them. In germline, CDR1 is SQVTM, CDR2 ANQGSEA. The CDR3 loop is CSVERRGGSGNTIYF. In nucleotides, the CDR3 is TGCAGCGTTGAGCGGAGGGGGGGATCTGGAAACACCATATATTTT.

The chain joins TRBV6-4 to TRBJ1-1, with D possibly matching TRBD1 (5 bases). Looked up from germline, CDR1 is MRHNA and CDR2 is SNTAGT. V was pared by 8 bases and J by 5 bases, with 15 bases between. This CDR3 is built from 13 residues. The CDR3 DNA follows: TGTGCCAGCTCTCTGGATAGGGGTACTGAAGCTTTCTTT. Protein: CASSLDRGTEAFF.

This chain links TRBV5-1 with TRBJ2-3, with 8 nucleotides matching TRBD1. Germline-derived CDR1 and CDR2 are SGHRS and YFSETQ. V lost 4 bases, J lost 0 bases, and 7 bases stayed unmatched. CDR3 size: 16 residues. The DNA of the CDR3 is TGCGCCAGCAGCCCCAGAGGACAGGGAAGCACAGATACGCAGTATTTT. Translated: CASSPRGQGSTDTQYF.

V is TRBV7-9 and J is TRBJ1-5, with 7 bases matching TRBD1. The germline V gene has CDR1 SEHNR and CDR2 FQNEAQ (reference sequence). V was clipped by 5 bases and J by 3 bases; unmatched bases: 4. The CDR3 extends over 14 amino acids. CDR3 nucleotides: TGTGCCAGCAGCGGTGGACAGGACAATCAGCCCCAGCATTTT. The encoded protein is CASSGGQDNQPQHF.

The chain joins TRBV18 to TRBJ1-2; D remains unclear. Trimming stripped 3 bases from V and 3 bases from J, with 11 bases between. The CDR3 is 14 amino acids. CDR1 KGHSH and CDR2 LQKENI come from the germline V gene. The CDR3 DNA reads TGTGCCAGCTCACCTCAGACAAACCACTATGGCTACACCTTC. Translation: CASSPQTNHYGYTF.

The chain has TRBV11-2 and TRBJ2-3; 7 positions match TRBD1. This CDR3 region has 16 residues. The V segment lost 3 bases and the J segment 5 bases; nucleotides outside the gene matches: 11. Germline CDR1 reads SGHAT; CDR2 reads FQNNGV. CDR3 nucleotide sequence: TGTGCCAGCAGCTTCTCTCCTCGACAGGGTAAAGATACGCAGTATTTT. This sequence encodes CASSFSPRQGKDTQYF.

The V and J genes are TRBV9 and TRBJ1-2; unclear D gene. Germline assignment: CDR1 SGDLS and CDR2 YYNGEE. This CDR3 region has 13 residues. V gave up 0 bases and J gave up 4 bases, with 7 bases separating them. This CDR3 is CASSVGSGYGYTF. The CDR3 DNA reads TGTGCCAGCAGCGTAGGTTCGGGCTATGGCTACACCTTC. The whole variable domain, remainder taken from reference TRBV9 and TRBJ1-2, is DSGVTQTPKHLITATGQRVTLRCSPRSGDLSVYWYQQSLDQGLQFLIQYYNGEERAKGNILERFSAQQFPDLHSELNLSSLELGDSALYFCASSVGSGYGYTFGSGTRLTVV.

In its sample, this clone was seen once. J is TRBJ1-4 and V is TRBV7-9; D not certain. The CDR3 contains 16 residues. The V gene lost 6 bases and the J gene lost 0 bases, with 14 bases spanning the gap. Per the germline V gene, CDR1 is SEHNR and CDR2 is FQNEAQ (reference sequence). CDR3 sequence reads: CASSHSEGSTNEKLFF. DNA of the CDR3: TGTGCCAGCAGTCATAGCGAGGGATCAACTAATGAAAAACTGTTTTTT.

This chain joins TRBV7-2 and TRBJ1-2; D gene uncertain. CDR1 and CDR2 (germline): SGHTA, FQGNSA. Between the trimmed V and J ends, which lost 5 bases and 8 bases, there was a span of 18 bases. The CDR3 is 14 residues long. The CDR3 spells CASSPYPEYGGYTF. In DNA form, the CDR3 reads TGTGCCAGCAGCCCTTACCCCGAATACGGGGGCTACACCTTC.

V is TRBV4-1 and J is TRBJ2-1, with 7 positions matching TRBD2. Germline V CDR1 and CDR2: MGHRA, YSYEKL. J was trimmed by 5 bases and V by 1 base; bases with no gene match: 11. There are 17 residues in the CDR3. The DNA for the CDR3 is TGCGCCAGCAGCCAAGGGGAGGGGCGGGTAATCCACAATGAGCAGTTCTTC. This codes for CASSQGEGRVIHNEQFF.

The CDR3 DNA reads as TGTGCCAGCAGAGCGGGTCCGTACACTGAAGCTTTCTTT. It yields the protein CASRAGPYTEAFF. The rearrangement joins TRBV2 to TRBJ1-1; no clear D gene. This CDR3 has 13 residues. The germline V gene encodes CDR1 SNHLY and CDR2 FYNNEI. V gave up 6 bases and J gave up 3 bases, with 11 bases separating them.

This sequence joins TRBV5-4 and TRBJ2-6; D is perhaps TRBD1 (6 bases). Germline CDR1 reads SGHNT; CDR2 reads YYREEE (reference sequence). V was cut by 4 bases and J by 1 base, with 12 bases left in between. This CDR3 is built from 16 residues. The CDR3, as DNA: TGTGCCAGCAGCGGGATAACAGGGTCTGGGGCCAACGTCCTGACTTTC. It yields the protein CASSGITGSGANVLTF.

The rearrangement uses TRBV4-3 and TRBJ1-2; 7 nucleotides align to TRBD1. The ends lost 0 bases at V and 3 bases at J; junction bases unmatched: 13. Germline CDR1 LGHNA, CDR2 YSLEER. This CDR3 is built from 18 residues. The CDR3 DNA is TGCGCCAGCAGCCAAGATTCCAGGGCAGGGGGTTCTTACTATGGCTACACCTTC. This sequence encodes CASSQDSRAGGSYYGYTF.

This clone occurred a few times. The chain is built from TRBV9 and TRBJ1-6, with D tentatively TRBD1 (5 bases). Germline loops: CDR1 SGDLS, CDR2 YYNGEE. The V and J ends lost 4 bases and 0 bases respectively, with 8 bases between them. CDR3 length: 15 residues. The CDR3 coding sequence is TGTGCCAGCAGCTCAGGACACTCCTATAATTCACCCCTCCACTTT. This codes for CASSSGHSYNSPLHF.

The chain recombines TRBV5-1 with TRBJ1-4; D remains ambiguous. The CDR3 contains 15 residues. Deletions cut 0 bases from V and 0 bases from J, with 6 bases between. Germline V gene data show CDR1 as SGHRS and CDR2 as YFSETQ. The CDR3 is CASSLAPATNEKLFF. The CDR3 region has the DNA TGCGCCAGCAGCTTGGCCCCTGCAACTAATGAAAAACTGTTTTTT.

The J gene is TRBJ1-2, the V gene TRBV2, with 7 bases aligning to TRBD1. This CDR3 comprises 14 residues. Unmatched junction bases numbered 8, after V lost 8 bases and J lost 2 bases. CDR1 and CDR2 (germline): SNHLY, FYNNEI. Here the CDR3 DNA reads TGTGCCAGCCCGTCCTTGGGACAGAACTATGGCTACACCTTC. Translated, it gives CASPSLGQNYGYTF.

The rearrangement joins TRBV12-3 or TRBV12-4 to TRBJ1-1; D remains ambiguous. Trimming removed 0 bases at V and 3 bases at J, with 2 bases between. This CDR3 comprises 12 residues. The CDR3 DNA is TGTGCCAGCAGTTTAGCCTACACTGAAGCTTTCTTT. This sequence encodes CASSLAYTEAFF.

The chain links TRBV11-2 to TRBJ2-7; D gene uncertain. This CDR3 region has 15 residues. Germline values: CDR1 SGHAT, CDR2 FQNNGV. The V end was cut by 5 bases, the J end by 3 bases, with 17 bases between. CDR3 residues: CASSLSRNGYYEQYF. CDR3 nucleotides: TGTGCCAGCAGCCTATCCCGGAACGGGTACTACGAGCAGTACTTC.

The chain couples TRBV6-5 to TRBJ1-1; 8 bases are shared with TRBD1. From germline, CDR1 is MNHEY and CDR2 SVGAGI. V dropped 6 bases and J dropped 3; count of bases not matched to a gene: 3. This CDR3 contains 13 residues. CDR3 sequence (DNA): TGTGCCAGCAGCTTGACAGGGGACACTGAAGCTTTCTTT. Translation gives CASSLTGDTEAFF.

The chain has TRBV11-2 and TRBJ2-7, with 7 bases lining up with TRBD2. The CDR3 is made up of 15 amino acids. Per germline, CDR1 SGHAT and CDR2 FQNNGV. The V segment lost 0 bases and the J segment 5 bases; nucleotides outside the gene matches: 7. The CDR3 here is CASSLDGGAGDEQYF. For the CDR3, the DNA is TGTGCCAGCAGCTTAGATGGTGGGGCGGGGGACGAGCAGTACTTC.

The V and J genes are TRBV7-9 and TRBJ1-2; D gene unclear. The CDR3 is 14 residues long. Germline V lookup: CDR1 SEHNR, CDR2 FQNEAQ (reference sequence). V lost 4 bases and J lost 5, with 14 bases in between. This CDR3 reads CASSSPLEKYGYTF. As DNA, the CDR3 is TGTGCCAGCAGCTCCCCCCTCGAGAAATATGGCTACACCTTC. Based on the CDR3 plus reference TRBV7-9 and TRBJ1-2, the full variable domain is DTGVSQNPRHKITKRGQNVTFRCDPISEHNRLYWYRQTLGQGPEFLTYFQNEAQLEKSRLLSDRFSAERPKGSFSTLEIQRTEQGDSAMYLCASSSPLEKYGYTFGSGTRLTVV.

The chain is built from TRBV25-1 and TRBJ1-1; 8 nucleotides line up with TRBD1. CDR1 is MGHDK, CDR2 SYGVNS, per germline. Unmatched junction bases numbered 5, after V lost 5 bases and J lost 0 bases. CDR3 length equals 15 residues. CDR3: CASSSRTGMNTEAFF. CDR3 in DNA: TGTGCCAGCAGTTCCCGGACAGGGATGAACACTGAAGCTTTCTTT.

The table lists this clone with a few counts. The V and J genes are TRBV29-1 and TRBJ1-1; a weak D match, TRBD1 (5 bases). CDR1 and CDR2 from the germline V gene are SQVTM and ANQGSEA. This CDR3 spans 12 amino acids. V shed 7 bases and J shed 1 base, with 10 bases lying between them. CDR3 in DNA: TGCAGCGGTGACAGAGGGAACACTGAAGCTTTCTTT. Translating it yields CSGDRGNTEAFF.

The table lists this clone with a count of one. This chain links TRBV6-5 with TRBJ2-7; 8 positions match TRBD2. CDR3 length: 16 residues. From germline, CDR1 is MNHEY and CDR2 SVGAGI. Germline trimming cut 0 bases from V and 2 bases from J; bases unmatched to any gene: 6. CDR3 sequence: CASSYSLAGTTYEQYF. In DNA, the CDR3 is TGTGCCAGCAGTTACTCTCTAGCGGGCACAACCTACGAGCAGTACTTC.

This clone was seen only once. This chain connects TRBV6-5 to TRBJ2-6, with 7 bases matching TRBD2. V gave up 0 bases and J gave up 3 bases; unmatched junction bases: 2. The germline gives CDR1 MNHEY, CDR2 SVGAGI. The CDR3 totals 16 residues. CDR3 sequence: CASSYSSGGGANVLTF. CDR3 nucleotides: TGTGCCAGCAGTTACTCTTCGGGGGGTGGGGCCAACGTCCTGACTTTC.

The chain combines TRBV4-1 with TRBJ1-1; D is ambiguous. The CDR3 runs to 16 residues. V was cut by 4 bases and J by 1 base, with 16 bases left in between. The V gene's germline CDR1 is MGHRA and CDR2 YSYEKL. The CDR3: CASSPLLGRRNTEAFF. In DNA, the CDR3 is TGCGCCAGCAGCCCGCTCCTCGGTCGAAGGAACACTGAAGCTTTCTTT.

V is TRBV9 and J is TRBJ1-6; no firm D call. The V and J ends lost 4 bases and 7 bases respectively, with 15 bases between them. The length of the CDR3 is 15 residues. CDR1 and CDR2 (germline): SGDLS, YYNGEE. CDR3 amino acids: CASSLVPGLNSPLHF. The CDR3, as DNA: TGTGCCAGCAGCCTCGTACCGGGTCTAAATTCACCCCTCCACTTT.

This clone was counted between two and nine times. The chain employs TRBV2 and TRBJ1-2, with 10 positions matching TRBD1. The CDR3 runs to 13 residues. V dropped 8 bases and J dropped 7; count of bases not matched to a gene: 7. Germline CDR1 is SNHLY and CDR2 is FYNNEI. CDR3 DNA: TGTGCCAGCCTGGACAGGGGGTATCGTGGCTACACCTTC. Protein sequence: CASLDRGYRGYTF.